These 15 T cell receptor beta chains were sequenced from one sample in a study of blood T cells in healthy people across ages. Primed by a sample-barcoded 5' primer and a J-beta primer mix, a second PCR proceeded for about 6 to 11 cycles. Each CDR3 protein is one row after TCRdb ran MiXCR on the 5' RACE reads. The sample comprises 790,000 or so distinct CDR3 sequences, 35% to 60% of which are singletons, and over 15% rests with the top ten. The sample consisted of blood. The receptors were sampled from a man older than 75 in good health.

This clonotype came up many times. The J gene is TRBJ2-5, the V gene TRBV29-1, with 10 bases fitting TRBD2. There are 14 residues in the CDR3. The trim removed 4 bases at V and 5 bases at J, leaving 7 bases unmatched. In germline, CDR1 is SQVTM, CDR2 ANQGSEA. The DNA of the CDR3 is TGCAGCGTTGGGAAGCGGGAGGGTTTGGAGACCCAGTACTTC. It codes for CSVGKREGLETQYF. The full variable domain, in which reference TRBV29-1 and TRBJ2-5 provide the parts outside the CDR3, is SAVISQKPSRDICQRGTSLTIQCQVDSQVTMMFWYRQQPGQSLTLIATANQGSEATYESGFVIDKFPISRPNLTFSTLTVSNMSPEDSSIYLCSVGKREGLETQYFGPGTRLLVL.

The V call is TRBV9, the J call TRBJ2-5; TRBD2 aligns across 11 bases. V shed 4 bases, J shed 2 bases, and the junction held 4 bases outside the gene matches. The CDR3 length is 15 residues. CDR1 and CDR2 from the germline V gene are SGDLS and YYNGEE. CDR3 bases: TGTGCCAGCAGCAAACGACTAGCGGGGCAAGAGACCCAGTACTTC. Translation gives CASSKRLAGQETQYF.

The V and J genes are TRBV5-1 and TRBJ2-7, with 10 positions matching TRBD2. V dropped 1 base and J dropped 0; count of bases not matched to a gene: 10. The length of the CDR3 is 18 residues. Germline V gene sequence: CDR1 SGHRS, CDR2 YFSETQ. The CDR3 DNA is TGCGCCAGCAGCTTGACAGGTGTTCCTAGCGGGGGCTCCTACGAGCAGTACTTC. Amino acids: CASSLTGVPSGGSYEQYF.

There are many counts of this clonotype. The chain uses TRBV7-3 and TRBJ2-5, with TRBD2 as a possible D gene (6 bases). The CDR3 spans 14 residues. Looked up from germline, CDR1 is SGHTA and CDR2 is FQGTGA. Trimming left V 2 bases short and J 5 bases short, with 12 bases between. The DNA of the CDR3 is TGTGCCAGCAGCTTAGGGGGGATACAGGAGACCCAGTACTTC. Encoded protein: CASSLGGIQETQYF.

This clonotype was found a few times. The rearrangement uses TRBV7-9 and TRBJ2-3; 13 bases map to TRBD2. The CDR3 totals 16 residues. Per germline, CDR1 SEHNR and CDR2 FQNEAQ (reference sequence). V shed 5 bases and J 4 bases; nucleotides not matched to a gene: 6. CDR3 in DNA: TGTGCCAGCAGCCCGACTAGCGGGAGGAGGGCAGATACGCAGTATTTT. Protein: CASSPTSGRRADTQYF.

This clonotype was seen a handful of times. One junction end does not reproduce the germline sequence, and a read error may be involved. The CDR3 DNA is TGCGGTGCCCTGAGTCCGACAGACCAAGAGACCCAGTACTTC. The encoded protein is CGALSPTDQETQYF. V gene TRBV20-1 combines with J gene TRBJ2-5, with D maybe TRBD1 (5 bases). The length of the CDR3 is 14 residues. The V gene's germline CDR1 is DFQATT and CDR2 SNEGSKA (reference sequence).

The V gene is TRBV29-1, the J gene TRBJ2-4, with D perhaps assigned TRBD1 or TRBD2 (7 bases each). V was pared by 6 bases and J by 13 bases, with 25 bases between. The germline CDR1 and CDR2 sequences are SQVTM and ANQGSEA. This CDR3 region has 14 residues. The CDR3 loop is CSVGRTGAGDEQYF. Written as DNA, the CDR3 is TGCAGCGTCGGGAGGACAGGAGCCGGGGATGAGCAGTACTTC.

A remark on this clonotype: Relative to the germline gene, one junction end is altered; a read error may explain this. The rearrangement joins TRBV7-2 to TRBJ2-3; no clear D. The CDR3 covers 14 residues. CDR1 and CDR2 (germline): SGHTA, FQGNSA. The CDR3 region is CASSPGRGTDTRYF. In nucleotides, the CDR3 is TGTGCCAGCAGCCCCGGCCGCGGCACAGATACGCGGTATTTT. The whole variable domain, filled in from reference TRBV7-2 and TRBJ2-3, reads GAGVSQSPSNKVTEKGKDVELRCDPISGHTALYWYRQSLGQGLEFLIYFQGNSAPDKSGLPSDRFSAERTGGSVSTLTIQRTQQEDSAVYLCASSPGRGTDTRYFGPGTRLTVL.

This clonotype has more than one count but fewer than ten. This rearrangement joins TRBV28 to TRBJ1-1; 7 nucleotides match TRBD1. The CDR3 spans 15 residues. Germline CDR1 and CDR2: MDHEN and SYDVKM. The V gene end was trimmed by 4 bases and the J gene end by 3 bases; junction bases not matched to a gene: 8. The CDR3 here is CASSSTTGLDTEAFF. In nucleotides, the CDR3 is TGTGCCAGCAGTTCCACGACAGGGTTGGACACTGAAGCTTTCTTT.

This chain links TRBV7-2 with TRBJ1-6; D gene ambiguous. There are 14 residues in the CDR3. Trimming left V 2 bases short and J 6 bases short, with 8 bases between. From germline, CDR1 is SGHTA and CDR2 FQGNSA. CDR3 residues: CASSLHSLNSPLHF. The CDR3, as DNA: TGTGCCAGCAGCTTACACAGTCTTAATTCACCCCTCCACTTT.

This clonotype was seen a handful of times. The chain is built from TRBV25-1 and TRBJ2-5; TRBD2 matches at 12 bases. Trimming removed 0 bases from V and 11 bases from J; junction bases left unmatched: 4. This CDR3 has 14 amino acids. Germline V gene sequence: CDR1 MGHDK, CDR2 SYGVNS. CDR3 protein: CASSEYASGREQYF. DNA for the CDR3: TGTGCCAGCAGTGAATACGCTAGCGGGAGGGAGCAGTACTTC.

This rearrangement joins TRBV10-2 to TRBJ2-3; TRBD1 agrees at 10 bases. J lost 1 base, V lost 9 bases, and 7 bases had no gene match. Germline V gene sequence: CDR1 WSHSY, CDR2 SAAADI. The CDR3 totals 15 residues. The CDR3 protein is CASDSGTGGTDTQYF. The CDR3 DNA sequence: TGCGCCAGTGATTCCGGGACAGGGGGCACAGATACGCAGTATTTT.

There are a few counts of this clonotype. This chain connects TRBV7-9 to TRBJ2-6; D may be TRBD1 (6 bases). With 6 bases removed from V and 4 bases from J, the gap between germline ends came to 13 bases. The germline gives CDR1 SEHNR, CDR2 FQNEAQ (reference sequence). The CDR3 extends over 15 amino acids. This chain's CDR3 is CASRTDRSGANVLTF. The CDR3 nucleotides are TGTGCCAGCAGAACCGACAGGTCAGGGGCCAACGTCCTGACTTTC.

This clonotype occurred many times. The CDR3 spells CASSYTHPDRGFYNEQFF. The CDR3 nucleotides read TGTGCCAGCAGTTACACCCACCCGGACAGGGGTTTTTACAATGAGCAGTTCTTC. The V call is TRBV6-2 or TRBV6-3, the J call TRBJ2-1; 9 bases line up with TRBD1. V shed 2 bases and J 4 bases; nucleotides not matched to a gene: 12. Germline CDR1 reads MNHEY; CDR2 reads SVGEGT. CDR3 length: 18 residues.

This clonotype was observed a single time. V and J are TRBV15 and TRBJ1-1; D gene unclear. The CDR3 consists of 12 residues. Germline V gene lookup returns CDR1 LNHNV and CDR2 YYDKDF (reference sequence). The V gene lost 8 bases and the J gene lost 1 base, with 8 bases spanning the gap. In DNA, the CDR3 is TGTGCCACCGGAGGAGGGAACACTGAAGCTTTCTTT. This sequence encodes CATGGGNTEAFF.